These 5 T cell receptor beta chains came from one sample sequenced in a study of lymphopenia after photon versus proton radiotherapy. Only in-frame clones appear in the TCRdb table, and some are missing; sequencing was by immunoSEQ multiplex PCR. The sample holds tens of thousands of clones, roughly 84% seen once. This specimen consisted of peripheral blood, obtained from a patient treated with proton-based radiotherapy. These receptors all come from a woman in her 70s with pancreatic cancer.

The chain recombines TRBV6-5 with TRBJ2-7, with 9 bases that match TRBD2. Germline CDR1 is MNHEY and CDR2 is SVGAGI. The J segment lost 3 bases and the V segment lost 2 bases, leaving 5 bases of the junction unmatched. The CDR3 totals 15 residues. CDR3 nucleotides: TGTGCCAGCAGTTACAGGACTAGCGAACGCTACGAGCAGTACTTC. As protein: CASSYRTSERYEQYF.

The chain has TRBV5-1 and TRBJ1-1; D may be TRBD1 (5 bases). From germline, CDR1 is SGHRS and CDR2 YFSETQ. This CDR3 is built from 13 residues. The V and J ends lost 0 bases and 7 bases respectively, with 10 bases between them. CDR3 bases: TGCGCCAGCAGCTTGGCCGAGGGGCTTGAAGCTTTCTTT. This sequence encodes CASSLAEGLEAFF.

The gene calls are TRBV5-8 and TRBJ2-6; possible D gene TRBD2, 5 bases. V dropped 4 bases and J dropped 1 base, with 15 bases sitting between them. Germline V CDR1 and CDR2: SGHTS, YDEGEE. The CDR3 spans 17 residues. The CDR3 DNA reads as TGTGCCAGCAGCCCCCCTGATGGAGGTTCTGGGGCCAACGTCCTGACTTTC. This sequence encodes CASSPPDGGSGANVLTF.

The CDR3 DNA sequence: TGTGCCAGCAGTTTATTAATCACCGGGACAGGGGGCGAGCAGTACTTC. It encodes CASSLLITGTGGEQYF. V gene TRBV28 combines with J gene TRBJ2-7; TRBD1 agrees at 11 bases. This CDR3 spans 16 amino acids. The ends lost 1 base at V and 6 bases at J; junction bases unmatched: 8. CDR1 MDHEN and CDR2 SYDVKM come from the germline V gene. Complete variable domain (other parts from reference TRBV28 and TRBJ2-7): DVKVTQSSRYLVKRTGEKVFLECVQDMDHENMFWYRQDPGLGLRLIYFSYDVKMKEKGDIPEGYSVSREKKERFSLILESASTNQTSMYLCASSLLITGTGGEQYFGPGTRLTVT.

The gene calls are TRBV28 and TRBJ2-3; weak D call: TRBD2 (5 bases). Between the trimmed V and J ends, which lost 8 bases and 1 base, there was a span of 13 bases. The CDR3 extends over 14 amino acids. CDR1 is MDHEN, CDR2 SYDVKM, per germline. The DNA for the CDR3 is TGTGCCAGCGGATCGGAGGCCCGCACAGATACGCAGTATTTT. This encodes CASGSEARTDTQYF.